These 18 T cell receptor beta chains were sequenced from one sample in a study of blood T cell repertoires in COVID-19. Libraries were prepared by immunoSEQ multiplex PCR; TCRdb keeps only in-frame clonotypes and omits some of them. The table has about 65,000 clones, 81% seen once. The sample comprised peripheral blood. These TCRs come from a man aged 80 or over with acute or convalescent COVID-19.

A note on this clone: This same CDR3 is encoded by further DNA sequences in the sample. The chain couples TRBV4-2 to TRBJ2-7, with D perhaps TRBD2 (6 bases). V lost 1 base and J 0 bases, leaving 10 bases between the germline ends. Looked up from germline, CDR1 is LGHNA and CDR2 is YNFKEQ. The CDR3 length is 15 residues. The CDR3 sequence: CASSQAAGSSYEQYF. The DNA for the CDR3 is TGTGCCAGCAGCCAAGCCGCCGGGAGCTCCTACGAGCAGTACTTC.

This clone was picked up a small number of times. V and J are TRBV6-5 and TRBJ1-1; D remains ambiguous. V was cut by 8 bases and J by 7 bases, with 11 bases left in between. The germline V gene has CDR1 MNHEY and CDR2 SVGAGI. The CDR3 is 11 amino acids. CDR3 DNA: TGTGCCAGCTACAGCACCTATGAAGCTTTCTTT. Amino acid sequence: CASYSTYEAFF.

The chain has TRBV6-5 and TRBJ1-1; the match to TRBD1 covers 7 bases. The CDR3 is 12 residues long. Trimming cost V 6 bases and J 6 bases; bases outside gene matches: 4. Germline CDR1 is MNHEY and CDR2 is SVGAGI. The CDR3 sequence: CASRKQGPEAFF. As DNA, the CDR3 is TGTGCCAGCAGAAAACAGGGGCCTGAAGCTTTCTTT.

Only a few counts were recorded for this clone. The rearrangement joins TRBV18 to TRBJ1-2; 9 bases are shared with TRBD1. CDR1 KGHSH and CDR2 LQKENI come from the germline V gene. The CDR3 has 17 residues. V dropped 4 bases and J dropped 4; count of bases not matched to a gene: 13. The CDR3 protein is CASSRPGQGSDGYGYTF. In DNA, the CDR3 is TGTGCCAGCTCACGGCCGGGACAGGGTTCAGACGGCTATGGCTACACCTTC.

V is TRBV7-8 and J is TRBJ1-2; D may be TRBD1 (5 bases). With 5 bases removed from V and 3 bases from J, the gap between germline ends came to 10 bases. Germline CDR1 is SGHVS and CDR2 is FQNEAQ. The length of the CDR3 is 13 residues. CDR3 loop: CASSPRGDYGYTF. The CDR3 DNA follows: TGTGCCAGCAGCCCGCGGGGGGACTATGGCTACACCTTC. The whole variable domain, filled in from reference TRBV7-8 and TRBJ1-2, reads GAGVSQSPRYKVAKRGQDVALRCDPISGHVSLFWYQQALGQGPEFLTYFQNEAQLDKSGLPSDRFFAERPEGSVSTLKIQRTQQEDSAVYLCASSPRGDYGYTFGSGTRLTVV.

The sample holds a few counts of this clone. The rearrangement joins TRBV5-8 to TRBJ1-5; D remains ambiguous. This CDR3 comprises 16 residues. The germline CDR1 and CDR2 sequences are SGHTS and YDEGEE. Trimming cost V 6 bases and J 0 bases, with 16 bases left between them. The CDR3 sequence is CASTLGRGNSNQPQHF. The CDR3 nucleotides read TGTGCCAGCACCCTTGGACGGGGAAATAGCAATCAGCCCCAGCATTTT.

Points on this clone: An end of the junction differs from the germline gene, which may be a read error. This CDR3 is also generated by other DNA sequences in the sample. The V call is TRBV6-5, the J call TRBJ2-7; D is ambiguous. The germline CDR1 and CDR2 sequences are MNHEY and SVGAGI. CDR3 length: 13 amino acids. CDR3 sequence (DNA): TGTGCCAGCAGTGACTCCACTGAATACGAGCAGTACTTC. It translates to CASSDSTEYEQYF.

The chain couples TRBV5-1 to TRBJ2-1; D ambiguous. The CDR3 spans 15 residues. The V end lost 2 bases, the J end lost 0 bases, and 9 bases lay between the germline ends. From germline, CDR1 is SGHRS and CDR2 YFSETQ. The CDR3 DNA reads as TGCGCCAGCAGCTTCCGGCAGGACTCCTACAATGAGCAGTTCTTC. It encodes CASSFRQDSYNEQFF.

V gene TRBV5-1 combines with J gene TRBJ1-1, with 7 bases lining up with TRBD1. Trimming cost V 4 bases and J 1 base; bases outside gene matches: 13. Germline V gene lookup returns CDR1 SGHRS and CDR2 YFSETQ. The CDR3 has 17 residues. The CDR3 DNA sequence: TGCGCCAGCAGCGCTCGCTTTAGACAGGGCGAGAACACTGAAGCTTTCTTT. Its protein is CASSARFRQGENTEAFF.

V usage is TRBV3-1 (or the pseudogene TRBV3-2) and J usage is TRBJ2-6, with D tentatively TRBD1 (6 bases). The CDR3 totals 15 residues. Germline V CDR1 and CDR2: LGHDT, YNNKEL (reference sequence). V lost 4 bases, J lost 1 base, and 8 bases lay in between. This chain's CDR3 is CASSPDRSGANVLTF. CDR3 bases: TGTGCCAGCAGCCCCGACAGGTCTGGGGCCAACGTCCTGACTTTC.

This clone was seen only a few times. The chain carries TRBV6-5 and TRBJ1-2, with 8 bases that match TRBD1. V lost 0 bases to trimming and J lost 1 base; unmatched junction nucleotides: 4. The CDR3 has 16 residues. CDR1 is MNHEY, CDR2 SVGAGI, per germline. This CDR3 reads CASSYSAGGVNYGYTF. Written as DNA, the CDR3 is TGTGCCAGCAGTTACTCCGCAGGGGGCGTTAACTATGGCTACACCTTC.

This clone has more than one count but fewer than ten. The chain joins TRBV5-4 to TRBJ2-7, with 9 bases that match TRBD2. The germline V gene encodes CDR1 SGHNT and CDR2 YYREEE (reference sequence). The CDR3 is 15 amino acids. V shed 0 bases, J shed 2 bases, and the junction held 3 bases outside the gene matches. CDR3 sequence reads: CASSLGLAGTYEQYF. DNA of the CDR3: TGTGCCAGCAGCTTGGGGCTAGCGGGGACCTACGAGCAGTACTTC.

The genes are TRBV2 and TRBJ1-1, with D possibly being TRBD1 (6 bases). CDR1 SNHLY and CDR2 FYNNEI come from the germline V gene. The CDR3 sequence is 14 residues long. The V gene lost 1 base and the J gene lost 5 bases, with 11 bases spanning the gap. The CDR3 region is CASSEVGARTEAFF. CDR3 coding DNA: TGTGCCAGCAGTGAAGTGGGGGCTCGGACTGAAGCTTTCTTT.

The chain has TRBV30 and TRBJ1-3; the match to TRBD1 covers 8 bases. Germline V lookup: CDR1 GTSNPN, CDR2 SVGIG (reference sequence). V lost 3 bases to trimming and J lost 0 bases; unmatched junction nucleotides: 13. This CDR3 has 18 amino acids. As DNA, the CDR3 is TGTGCCTGGAGGGGGACAGGTATCACCCGAATCTCTGGAAACACCATATATTTT. It specifies CAWRGTGITRISGNTIYF.

This chain links TRBV19 with TRBJ1-1; D might be TRBD1 (5 bases). There are 15 residues in the CDR3. The V gene lost 3 bases and the J gene lost 1 base, with 12 bases spanning the gap. Germline V gene sequence: CDR1 LNHDA, CDR2 SQIVND (reference sequence). Written as DNA, the CDR3 is TGTGCCAGTAGTATCGTCAGGGCCGCGAACACTGAAGCTTTCTTT. It encodes CASSIVRAANTEAFF.

This clone was recorded a few times. This rearrangement joins TRBV9 to TRBJ1-1; D ambiguous. From germline, CDR1 is SGDLS and CDR2 YYNGEE. V lost 0 bases and J 6 bases, leaving 12 bases between the germline ends. The CDR3 runs to 14 residues. CDR3 DNA sequence: TGTGCCAGCAGCGTAGAATTCTCAGAATCTGAAGCTTTCTTT. Translating gives CASSVEFSESEAFF.

About this clone itself: The sample contains more than one DNA sequence encoding this CDR3. This chain's CDR3 is CASSPGGNYGYTF. The CDR3 coding sequence is TGTGCCAGCAGCCCTGGCGGGAACTATGGCTACACCTTC. The chain is built from TRBV12-3 or TRBV12-4 and TRBJ1-2; D call uncertain. There are 13 residues in the CDR3. Trimming cost V 6 bases and J 2 bases, with 10 bases left between them.

Here the CDR3 reads CASSRDIGQPQHF. Written as DNA, the CDR3 is TGTGCCAGCAGCAGGGACATCGGGCAGCCCCAGCATTTT. The V and J genes are TRBV6-5 and TRBJ1-5; the D gene is possibly TRBD1 (6 bases). Trimming took off 6 bases at V and 7 bases at J, with 13 bases between the two ends. Looked up from germline, CDR1 is MNHEY and CDR2 is SVGAGI. This CDR3 region has 13 residues.